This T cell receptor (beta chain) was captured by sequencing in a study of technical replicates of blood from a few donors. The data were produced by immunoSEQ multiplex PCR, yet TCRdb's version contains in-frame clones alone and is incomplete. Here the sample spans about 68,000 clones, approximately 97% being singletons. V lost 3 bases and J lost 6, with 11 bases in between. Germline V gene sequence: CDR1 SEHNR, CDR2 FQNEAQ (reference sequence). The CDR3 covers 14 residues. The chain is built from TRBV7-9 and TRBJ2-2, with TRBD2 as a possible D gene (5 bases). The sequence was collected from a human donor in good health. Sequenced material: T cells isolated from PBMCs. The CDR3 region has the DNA TGTGCCAGCAGCTTCAGAGGGTTAGCCGGGGAGCTGTTTTTT. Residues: CASSFRGLAGELFF.